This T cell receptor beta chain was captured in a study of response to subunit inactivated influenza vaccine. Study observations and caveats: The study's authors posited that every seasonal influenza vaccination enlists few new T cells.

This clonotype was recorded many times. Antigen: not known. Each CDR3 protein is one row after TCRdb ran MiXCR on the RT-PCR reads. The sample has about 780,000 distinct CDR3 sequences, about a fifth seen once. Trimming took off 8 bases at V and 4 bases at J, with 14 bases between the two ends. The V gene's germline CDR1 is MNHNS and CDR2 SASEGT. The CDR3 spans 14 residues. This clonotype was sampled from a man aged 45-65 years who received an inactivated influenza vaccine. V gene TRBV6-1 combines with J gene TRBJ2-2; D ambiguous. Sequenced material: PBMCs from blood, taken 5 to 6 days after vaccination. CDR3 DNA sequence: TGTGCCAGCGGCCGCGGAACGTCCACCGGGGAGCTGTTTTTT. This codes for CASGRGTSTGELFF.